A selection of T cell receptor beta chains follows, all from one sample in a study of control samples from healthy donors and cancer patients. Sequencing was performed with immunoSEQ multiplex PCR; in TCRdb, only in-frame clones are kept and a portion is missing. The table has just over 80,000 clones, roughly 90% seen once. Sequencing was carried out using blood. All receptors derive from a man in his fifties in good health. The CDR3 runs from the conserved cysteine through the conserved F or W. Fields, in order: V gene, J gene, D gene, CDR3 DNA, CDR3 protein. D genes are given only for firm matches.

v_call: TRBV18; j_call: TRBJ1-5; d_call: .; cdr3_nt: TGTGCCAGCTCCGCGACTCGACAGGAAGGCAATCAGCCCCAGCATTTT; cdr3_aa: CASSATRQEGNQPQHF
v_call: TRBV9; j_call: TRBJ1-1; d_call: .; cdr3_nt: TGTGCCAGCAGCGTAGCGGGGGAGTCTGAAGCTTTCTTT; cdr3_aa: CASSVAGESEAFF
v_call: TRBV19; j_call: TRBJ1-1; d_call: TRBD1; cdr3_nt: TGTGCCAGTAGTTGGGACAGCGGAGGTGACACTGAAGCTTTCTTT; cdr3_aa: CASSWDSGGDTEAFF
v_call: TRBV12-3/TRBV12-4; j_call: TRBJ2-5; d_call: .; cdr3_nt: TGTGCCAGCAGTTTGAGGGGGGAGACCCAGTACTTC; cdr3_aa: CASSLRGETQYF
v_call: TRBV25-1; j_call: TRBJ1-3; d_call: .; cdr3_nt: TGTGCCAGCAGTGAACACAGGGAATCTGGAAACACCATATATTTT; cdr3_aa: CASSEHRESGNTIYF
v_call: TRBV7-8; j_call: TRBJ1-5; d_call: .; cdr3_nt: TGTGCCAGCAGCTTGGATGATCAGCCCCAGCATTTT; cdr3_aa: CASSLDDQPQHF
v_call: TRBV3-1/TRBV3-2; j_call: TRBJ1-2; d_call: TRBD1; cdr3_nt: TGTGCCAGCAGCCAATCGGACAGGGTAGTTAACTATGGCTACACCTTC; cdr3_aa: CASSQSDRVVNYGYTF
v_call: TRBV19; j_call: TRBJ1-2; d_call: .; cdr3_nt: TGTGCCAGTACCCTTTCCAGGACAGTGCGAGGCTACACCTTC; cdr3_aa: CASTLSRTVRGYTF
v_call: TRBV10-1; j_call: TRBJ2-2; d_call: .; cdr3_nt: TGCGCCAGCAGTGAGAACTCAGGGCCCGGGGAGCTGTTTTTT; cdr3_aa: CASSENSGPGELFF
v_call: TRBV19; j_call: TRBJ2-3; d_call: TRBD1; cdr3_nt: TGTGCCAGTAGTCTAGGACAGGCCCAGTATTTT; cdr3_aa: CASSLGQAQYF
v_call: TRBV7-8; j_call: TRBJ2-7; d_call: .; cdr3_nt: TGTGCCAGCAGCACCCACGGGTACTACGAGCAGTACTTC; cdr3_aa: CASSTHGYYEQYF
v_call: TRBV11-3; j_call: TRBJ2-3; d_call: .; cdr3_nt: TGTGCCAGCAGCCCGAGGGGTTCAGCAAAGTCAGATACGCAGTATTTT; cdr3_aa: CASSPRGSAKSDTQYF
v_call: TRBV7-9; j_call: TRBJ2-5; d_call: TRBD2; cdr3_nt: TGTGCCAGCAGCTTATCGGGGGGGAACCAAGAGACCCAGTACTTC; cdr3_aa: CASSLSGGNQETQYF